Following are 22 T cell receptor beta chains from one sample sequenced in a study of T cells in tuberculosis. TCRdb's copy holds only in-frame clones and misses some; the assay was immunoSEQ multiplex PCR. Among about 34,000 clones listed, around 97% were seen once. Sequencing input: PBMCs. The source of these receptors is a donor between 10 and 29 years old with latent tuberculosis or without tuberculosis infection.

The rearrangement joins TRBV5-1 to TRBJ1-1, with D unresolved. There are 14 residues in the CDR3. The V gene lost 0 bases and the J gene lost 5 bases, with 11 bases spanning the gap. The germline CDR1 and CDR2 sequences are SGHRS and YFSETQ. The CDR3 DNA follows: TGCGCCAGCAGCTTGGAGCGGAGGCAGACTGAAGCTTTCTTT. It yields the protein CASSLERRQTEAFF.

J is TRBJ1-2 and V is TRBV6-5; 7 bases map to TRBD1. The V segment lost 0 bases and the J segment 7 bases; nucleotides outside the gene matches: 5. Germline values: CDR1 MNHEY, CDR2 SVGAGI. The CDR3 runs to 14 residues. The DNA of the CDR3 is TGTGCCAGCAGTTACTCAACAAGGGGGCTTGGCTACACCTTC. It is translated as CASSYSTRGLGYTF.

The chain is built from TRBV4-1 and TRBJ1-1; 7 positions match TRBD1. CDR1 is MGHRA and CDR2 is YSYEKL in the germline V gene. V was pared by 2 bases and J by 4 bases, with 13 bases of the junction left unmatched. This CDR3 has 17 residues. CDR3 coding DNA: TGCGCCAGCAGCCAAACTTCTACCAAACAGGGGACCACTGAAGCTTTCTTT. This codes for CASSQTSTKQGTTEAFF.

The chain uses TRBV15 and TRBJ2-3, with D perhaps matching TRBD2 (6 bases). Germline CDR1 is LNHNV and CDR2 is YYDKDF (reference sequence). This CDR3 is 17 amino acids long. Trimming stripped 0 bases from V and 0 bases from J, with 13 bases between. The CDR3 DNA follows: TGTGCCACCAGCAGAGAATCGGGAGACAGAAGCACAGATACGCAGTATTTT. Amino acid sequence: CATSRESGDRSTDTQYF.

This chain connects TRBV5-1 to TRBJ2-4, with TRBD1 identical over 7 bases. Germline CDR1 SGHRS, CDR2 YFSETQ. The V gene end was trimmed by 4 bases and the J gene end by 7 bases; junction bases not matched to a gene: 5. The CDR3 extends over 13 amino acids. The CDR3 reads CASSQGTENIQYF. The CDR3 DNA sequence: TGCGCCAGCAGCCAGGGGACAGAGAACATTCAGTACTTC.

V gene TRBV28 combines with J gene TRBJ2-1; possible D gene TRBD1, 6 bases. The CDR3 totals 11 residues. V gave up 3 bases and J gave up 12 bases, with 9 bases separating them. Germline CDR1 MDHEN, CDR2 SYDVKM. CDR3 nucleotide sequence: TGTGCCAGCAGTTTGGACAGACCGCAGTTCTTC. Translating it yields CASSLDRPQFF.

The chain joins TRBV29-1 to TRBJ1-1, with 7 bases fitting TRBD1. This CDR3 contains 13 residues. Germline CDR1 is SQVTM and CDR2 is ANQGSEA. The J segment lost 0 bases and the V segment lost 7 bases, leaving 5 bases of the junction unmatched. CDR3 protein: CSAQTGMNTEAFF. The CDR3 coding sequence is TGCAGCGCTCAGACAGGGATGAACACTGAAGCTTTCTTT.

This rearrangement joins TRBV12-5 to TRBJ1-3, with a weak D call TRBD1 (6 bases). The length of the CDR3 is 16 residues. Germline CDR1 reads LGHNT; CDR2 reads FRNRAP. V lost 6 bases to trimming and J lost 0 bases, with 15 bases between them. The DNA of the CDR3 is TGTGCTAGTGGCCCCTGGACAGCACACTCTGGAAACACCATATATTTT. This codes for CASGPWTAHSGNTIYF.

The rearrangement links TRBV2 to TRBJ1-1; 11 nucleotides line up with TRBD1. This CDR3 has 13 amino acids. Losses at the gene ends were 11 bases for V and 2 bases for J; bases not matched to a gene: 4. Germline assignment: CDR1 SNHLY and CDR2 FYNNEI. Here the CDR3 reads CAADRGRNTEAFF. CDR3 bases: TGTGCCGCGGACAGGGGGCGTAACACTGAAGCTTTCTTT. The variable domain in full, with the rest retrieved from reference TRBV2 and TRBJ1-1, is EPEVTQTPSHQVTQMGQEVILRCVPISNHLYFYWYRQILGQKVEFLVSFYNNEISEKSEIFDDQFSVERPDGSNFTLKIRSTKLEDSAMYFCAADRGRNTEAFFGQGTRLTVV.

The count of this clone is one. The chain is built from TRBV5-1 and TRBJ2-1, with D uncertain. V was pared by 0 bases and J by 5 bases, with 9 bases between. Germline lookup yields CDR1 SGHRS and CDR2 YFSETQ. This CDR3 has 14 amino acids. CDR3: CASSLDARHNEQFF. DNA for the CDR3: TGCGCCAGCAGCTTGGATGCGAGGCACAATGAGCAGTTCTTC.

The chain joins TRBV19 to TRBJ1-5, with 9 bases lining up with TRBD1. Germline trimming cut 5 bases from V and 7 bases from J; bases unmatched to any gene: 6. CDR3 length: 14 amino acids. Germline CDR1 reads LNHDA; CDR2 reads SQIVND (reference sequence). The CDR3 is CASSSTGGQQPQHF. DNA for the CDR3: TGTGCCAGTAGTTCCACAGGGGGCCAACAGCCCCAGCATTTT.

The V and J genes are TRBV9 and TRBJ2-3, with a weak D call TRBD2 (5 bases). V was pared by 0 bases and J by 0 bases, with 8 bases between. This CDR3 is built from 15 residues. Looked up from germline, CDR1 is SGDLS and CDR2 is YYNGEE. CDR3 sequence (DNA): TGTGCCAGCAGCGTAGAAGCGGCTAGCACAGATACGCAGTATTTT. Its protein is CASSVEAASTDTQYF.

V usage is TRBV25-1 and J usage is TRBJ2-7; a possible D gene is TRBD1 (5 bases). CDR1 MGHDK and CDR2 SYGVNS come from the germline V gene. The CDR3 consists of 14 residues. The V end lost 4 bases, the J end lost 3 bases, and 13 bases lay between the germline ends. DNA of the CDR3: TGTGCCAGCAGTGGGGGCGACAGCCTCTACGAGCAGTACTTC. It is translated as CASSGGDSLYEQYF.

CDR3 coding DNA: TGTGCCAGCAGTCCTCGACCGGGACTAGCGGTAGGGGGGACTAGCGGGGCCTACGAGCAGTACTTC. Amino acids: CASSPRPGLAVGGTSGAYEQYF. The chain combines TRBV27 with TRBJ2-7, with 13 nucleotides matching TRBD2. The trim removed 5 bases at V and 2 bases at J, leaving 24 bases unmatched. The germline gives CDR1 MNHEY, CDR2 SMNVEV (reference sequence). The CDR3 spans 22 residues.

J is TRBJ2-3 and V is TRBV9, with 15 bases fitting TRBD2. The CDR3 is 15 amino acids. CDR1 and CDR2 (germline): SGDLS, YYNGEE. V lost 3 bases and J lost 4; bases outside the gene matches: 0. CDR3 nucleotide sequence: TGTGCCAGCAGCGGGACTAGCGGGGGGGCAGATACGCAGTATTTT. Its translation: CASSGTSGGADTQYF.

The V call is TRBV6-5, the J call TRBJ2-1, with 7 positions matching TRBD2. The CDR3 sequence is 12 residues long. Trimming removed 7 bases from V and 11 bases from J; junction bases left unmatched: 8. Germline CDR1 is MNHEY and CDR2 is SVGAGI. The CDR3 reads CASNNYGGKQFF. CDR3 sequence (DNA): TGTGCCAGCAATAACTACGGGGGGAAGCAGTTCTTC.

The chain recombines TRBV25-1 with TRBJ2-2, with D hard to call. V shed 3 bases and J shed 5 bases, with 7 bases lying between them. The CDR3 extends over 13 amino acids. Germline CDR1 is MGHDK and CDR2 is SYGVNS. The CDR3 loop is CASSDVGTGELFF. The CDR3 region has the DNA TGTGCCAGCAGTGATGTCGGGACCGGGGAGCTGTTTTTT.

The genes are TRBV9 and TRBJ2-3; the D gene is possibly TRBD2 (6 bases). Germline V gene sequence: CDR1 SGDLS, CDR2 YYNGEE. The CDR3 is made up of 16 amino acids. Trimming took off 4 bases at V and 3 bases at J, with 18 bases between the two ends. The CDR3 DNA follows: TGTGCCAGCAGCCCCCATGCGGGGCCCGGAACAGATACGCAGTATTTT. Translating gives CASSPHAGPGTDTQYF. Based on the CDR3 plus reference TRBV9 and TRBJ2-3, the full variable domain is DSGVTQTPKHLITATGQRVTLRCSPRSGDLSVYWYQQSLDQGLQFLIQYYNGEERAKGNILERFSAQQFPDLHSELNLSSLELGDSALYFCASSPHAGPGTDTQYFGPGTRLTVL.

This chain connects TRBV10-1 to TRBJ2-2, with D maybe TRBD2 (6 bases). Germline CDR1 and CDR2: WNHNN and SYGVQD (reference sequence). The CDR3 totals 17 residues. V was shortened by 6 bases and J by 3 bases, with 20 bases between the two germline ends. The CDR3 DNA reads TGCGCCAGCAGACACGCAGTTGACGGGAGAGACACCGGGGAGCTGTTTTTT. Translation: CASRHAVDGRDTGELFF.

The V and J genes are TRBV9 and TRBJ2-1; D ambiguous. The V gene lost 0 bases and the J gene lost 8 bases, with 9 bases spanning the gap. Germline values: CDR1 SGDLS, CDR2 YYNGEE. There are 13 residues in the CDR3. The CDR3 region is CASSVALFDEQFF. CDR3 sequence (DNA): TGTGCCAGCAGCGTAGCTTTATTCGATGAGCAGTTCTTC.

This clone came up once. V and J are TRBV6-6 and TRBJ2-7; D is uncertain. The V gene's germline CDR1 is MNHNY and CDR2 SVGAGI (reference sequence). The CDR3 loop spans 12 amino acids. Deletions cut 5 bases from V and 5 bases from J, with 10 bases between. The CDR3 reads CASSPRGDEQYF. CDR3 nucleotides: TGTGCCAGCAGTCCAAGAGGTGACGAGCAGTACTTC.

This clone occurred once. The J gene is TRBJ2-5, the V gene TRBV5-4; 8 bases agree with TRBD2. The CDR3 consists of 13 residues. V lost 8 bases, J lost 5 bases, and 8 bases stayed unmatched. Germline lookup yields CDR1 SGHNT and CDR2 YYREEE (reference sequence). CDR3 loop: CASNPGGQETQYF. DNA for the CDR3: TGTGCCAGTAACCCGGGGGGGCAGGAGACCCAGTACTTC.